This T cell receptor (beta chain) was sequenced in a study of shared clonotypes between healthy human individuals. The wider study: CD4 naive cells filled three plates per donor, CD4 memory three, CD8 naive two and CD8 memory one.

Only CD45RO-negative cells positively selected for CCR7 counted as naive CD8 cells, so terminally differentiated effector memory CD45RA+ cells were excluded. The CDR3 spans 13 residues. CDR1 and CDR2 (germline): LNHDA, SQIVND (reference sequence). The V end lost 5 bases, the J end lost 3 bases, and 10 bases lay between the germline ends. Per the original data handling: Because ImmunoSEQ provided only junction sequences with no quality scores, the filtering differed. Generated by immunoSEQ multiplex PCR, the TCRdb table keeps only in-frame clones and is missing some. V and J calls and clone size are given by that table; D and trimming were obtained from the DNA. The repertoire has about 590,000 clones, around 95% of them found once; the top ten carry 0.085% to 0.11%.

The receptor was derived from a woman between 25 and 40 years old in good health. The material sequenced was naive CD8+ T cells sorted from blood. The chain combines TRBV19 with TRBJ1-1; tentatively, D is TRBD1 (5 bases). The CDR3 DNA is TGTGCCAGTAGTGGGGCAGGCTACACTGAAGCTTTCTTT. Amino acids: CASSGAGYTEAFF.